The clone carrying this TCR beta chain has only a few counts. Its specificity is not known. This table comes from immunoSEQ multiplex PCR, and its TCRdb copy is limited to in-frame clones, with some not included. Among hundreds of thousands of clones, about 90% were seen once, and the ten largest hold around 3.3%. The sample is drawn from a study of cytomegalovirus exposure and HLA in healthy donors. General study points: The investigators catalogued 150 to 200 TCR beta chains as cytomegalovirus-associated.

The CDR3 has 17 amino acids. Germline-derived CDR1 and CDR2 are MGHDK and SYGVNS. J gave up 3 bases and V 2 bases, and 8 bases lay outside the gene matches. This receptor was identified in a woman under 40 in good health and CMV-seronegative. The V gene is TRBV25-1, the J gene TRBJ2-5, with TRBD2 identical over 11 bases. Sequencing input: PBMCs. The CDR3 nucleotides are TGTGCCAGCAGTGAAATCCCAGTACTAGCGGGAGAAGAGACCCAGTACTTC. Its protein is CASSEIPVLAGEETQYF. The complete variable domain, with remaining parts taken from reference TRBV25-1 and TRBJ2-5, reads EADIYQTPRYLVIGTGKKITLECSQTMGHDKMYWYQQDPGMELHLIHYSYGVNSTEKGDLSSESTVSRIRTEHFPLTLESARPSHTSQYLCASSEIPVLAGEETQYFGPGTRLLVL.